This TCR beta chain is drawn from a study of blood T cell repertoires in COVID-19. Study context: COVID-19 samples, acute and convalescent, were from the United States, Italy and Spain.

Clones were sequenced by immunoSEQ multiplex PCR, and TCRdb holds only the in-frame ones, with some missing. The sample records 150,000 to 200,000 clones, roughly 84% being singletons. The receptor was derived from a woman older than 75 with acute or convalescent COVID-19. The sequencing input was peripheral blood.

CDR3 in amino acids: CASSPTWGGETQYF. The CDR3, as DNA: TGTGCCAGCAGCCCCACCTGGGGGGGAGAGACCCAGTACTTC. The chain employs TRBV9 and TRBJ2-5; 7 bases are shared with TRBD2. Germline CDR1 and CDR2: SGDLS and YYNGEE. Germline trimming cut 4 bases from V and 4 bases from J; bases unmatched to any gene: 7. CDR3 length: 14 amino acids.